The 17 T cell receptor beta chains listed next were all sequenced from one sample in a study of HIV-infected patients and healthy controls. TCRdb reprocessed the 5' RACE reads with MiXCR, giving one entry per CDR3 protein. The sample lists about 70,000 distinct CDR3 sequences, 16% seen once, with approximately 5.3% in the top ten. The sample comprised CD4+ T cells from blood. Receptors were obtained from a human donor in good health.

In its sample, this clonotype was seen many times. The chain couples TRBV7-2 to TRBJ2-3, with D unclear. Trimming cost V 1 base and J 3 bases, with 2 bases left between them. The CDR3 is 12 amino acids. Germline lookup yields CDR1 SGHTA and CDR2 FQGNSA. The CDR3 nucleotides are TGTGCCAGCAGCTTAGATACAGATACGCAGTATTTT. Translating gives CASSLDTDTQYF.

J is TRBJ2-3 and V is TRBV5-1; the match to TRBD2 covers 8 bases. This CDR3 region has 14 residues. V shed 10 bases and J 0 bases; nucleotides not matched to a gene: 7. In germline, CDR1 is SGHRS, CDR2 YFSETQ. The CDR3 is CAWRLAPSTDTQYF. In nucleotides, the CDR3 is TGCGCCTGGAGACTAGCGCCTAGCACAGATACGCAGTATTTT.

V and J are TRBV6-1 and TRBJ2-1; D might be TRBD2 (5 bases). Germline V gene data show CDR1 as MNHNS and CDR2 as SASEGT. The CDR3 has 15 amino acids. V was shortened by 1 base and J by 4 bases, with 11 bases between the two germline ends. The CDR3 loop is CASSEGRSVYNEQFF. The CDR3 region has the DNA TGTGCCAGCAGTGAAGGGAGGTCTGTTTACAATGAGCAGTTCTTC.

Only a few counts were recorded for this clonotype. The rearrangement joins TRBV7-8 to TRBJ1-6, with D tentatively TRBD1 (5 bases). Trimming shortened V by 1 base and J by 13 bases, and 23 bases separated the two germline ends. The CDR3 covers 17 residues. Germline CDR1 SGHVS, CDR2 FQNEAQ. CDR3 DNA sequence: TGTGCCAGCAGCTTAGGAGGGGCCGGGACGGCGAAGTTCCCCCTCCACTTT. This translates into CASSLGGAGTAKFPLHF. The whole variable domain, remainder taken from reference TRBV7-8 and TRBJ1-6, is GAGVSQSPRYKVAKRGQDVALRCDPISGHVSLFWYQQALGQGPEFLTYFQNEAQLDKSGLPSDRFFAERPEGSVSTLKIQRTQQEDSAVYLCASSLGGAGTAKFPLHFGNGTRLTVT.

V and J are TRBV6-6 and TRBJ1-1; no clear D. There are 15 residues in the CDR3. The germline V gene encodes CDR1 MNHNY and CDR2 SVGAGI (reference sequence). V lost 6 bases, J lost 0 bases, and 14 bases lay in between. In DNA form, the CDR3 reads TGTGCCAGCAGCCTAGTCGGGAGCATGAACACTGAAGCTTTCTTT. Translation: CASSLVGSMNTEAFF.

This clonotype was recorded many times. The V gene is TRBV7-9, the J gene TRBJ2-2; D may be TRBD1 (6 bases). Trimming cost V 1 base and J 4 bases, with 10 bases left between them. Germline CDR1 is SEHNR and CDR2 is FQNEAQ (reference sequence). This CDR3 contains 15 residues. CDR3 in amino acids: CASSLGTAVTGELFF. In DNA form, the CDR3 reads TGTGCCAGCAGCTTAGGGACAGCTGTCACCGGGGAGCTGTTTTTT.

This clonotype was counted a few times. The J gene is TRBJ2-1, the V gene TRBV6-6; 7 bases fit TRBD1. This CDR3 has 14 amino acids. V gave up 7 bases and J gave up 7 bases; unmatched junction bases: 10. In germline, CDR1 is MNHNY, CDR2 SVGAGI (reference sequence). CDR3 nucleotides: TGTGCCAGCACTCGGGCAGGGGGAGCGAATGAGCAGTTCTTC. It is translated as CASTRAGGANEQFF.

At least ten counts were recorded for this clonotype. This chain connects TRBV4-2 to TRBJ1-1; D might be TRBD1 (6 bases). The CDR3 is 14 residues long. Trimming shortened V by 4 bases and J by 5 bases, and 14 bases separated the two germline ends. Per the germline V gene, CDR1 is LGHNA and CDR2 is YNFKEQ. The CDR3: CASSPFWGRTEAFF. The CDR3 DNA reads as TGTGCCAGCAGCCCGTTCTGGGGGCGAACTGAAGCTTTCTTT.

This clonotype has just a few counts. This chain joins TRBV19 and TRBJ1-2; 8 bases fit TRBD1. CDR3 length equals 13 residues. CDR1 is LNHDA and CDR2 is SQIVND in the germline V gene (reference sequence). Losses at the gene ends were 6 bases for V and 4 bases for J; bases not matched to a gene: 4. CDR3 region: CASRGQVLYGYTF. The CDR3 bases are TGTGCCAGTAGGGGACAGGTTCTCTATGGCTACACCTTC.

This clonotype was counted only a few times. This chain uses TRBV15 with TRBJ2-3, with 8 bases fitting TRBD1. The J segment lost 0 bases and the V segment lost 4 bases, leaving 6 bases of the junction unmatched. CDR3 length: 16 residues. CDR1 is LNHNV, CDR2 YYDKDF, per germline (reference sequence). Here the CDR3 DNA reads TGTGCCACCAGCACCAAAAGGGACAGGAGCACAGATACGCAGTATTTT. Protein product: CATSTKRDRSTDTQYF.

This clonotype turned up a few times. The rearrangement links TRBV27 to TRBJ1-1; the D gene is possibly TRBD1 (5 bases). The CDR3 consists of 16 residues. V lost 5 bases to trimming and J lost 1 base, with 17 bases between them. Germline V gives CDR1 MNHEY, CDR2 SMNVEV (reference sequence). In nucleotides, the CDR3 is TGTGCCAGCAGTCTCCGTGCGTCGACAGCGAACACTGAAGCTTTCTTT. This sequence encodes CASSLRASTANTEAFF.

V and J are TRBV30 and TRBJ2-7; 8 positions match TRBD1. There are 12 residues in the CDR3. Germline V gives CDR1 GTSNPN, CDR2 SVGIG (reference sequence). The V segment lost 4 bases and the J segment 2 bases; nucleotides outside the gene matches: 1. CDR3 protein: CAWIRGPYEQYF. The CDR3 bases are TGTGCCTGGATCAGGGGGCCCTACGAGCAGTACTTC. The full variable domain, its missing parts supplied by reference TRBV30 and TRBJ2-7, is SQTIHQWPATLVQPVGSPLSLECTVEGTSNPNLYWYRQAAGRGLQLLFYSVGIGQISSEVPQNLSASRPQDRQFILSSKKLLLSDSGFYLCAWIRGPYEQYFGPGTRLTVT.

This clonotype was recorded a few times. The V gene is TRBV6-5, the J gene TRBJ1-2, with TRBD1 identical over 9 bases. The CDR3 runs to 15 residues. Germline CDR1 is MNHEY and CDR2 is SVGAGI. V shed 2 bases and J 5 bases; nucleotides not matched to a gene: 6. CDR3 coding DNA: TGTGCCAGCAGTTACCGTGGGACAGGGATGTATGGCTACACCTTC. This translates into CASSYRGTGMYGYTF.

This clonotype has ten or more counts. The rearrangement joins TRBV7-9 to TRBJ2-1, with D possibly being TRBD1 (6 bases). CDR1 is SEHNR, CDR2 FQNEAQ, per germline (reference sequence). The CDR3 sequence is 15 residues long. The V end was cut by 5 bases, the J end by 0 bases, with 11 bases between. This CDR3 reads CASSMDSSSYNEQFF. For the CDR3, the DNA is TGTGCCAGCAGCATGGACAGTTCCTCCTACAATGAGCAGTTCTTC. Using reference TRBV7-9 and TRBJ2-1 for the parts outside the CDR3, the full variable domain is DTGVSQNPRHKITKRGQNVTFRCDPISEHNRLYWYRQTLGQGPEFLTYFQNEAQLEKSRLLSDRFSAERPKGSFSTLEIQRTEQGDSAMYLCASSMDSSSYNEQFFGPGTRLTVL.

In its sample, this clonotype was seen a few times. The V and J genes are TRBV20-1 and TRBJ2-7; TRBD1 matches 8 bases. CDR1 is DFQATT and CDR2 is SNEGSKA in the germline V gene (reference sequence). After removal of 6 bases from V and 3 bases from J, the junction contained 13 bases not matched to a gene. The length of the CDR3 is 15 residues. CDR3 nucleotide sequence: TGCAGTGCCGATGCCTTTGGCGGGACAGGCTACGAGCAGTACTTC. Translation: CSADAFGGTGYEQYF.

The genes are TRBV20-1 and TRBJ2-1; 10 bases agree with TRBD2. V trimming: 5 bases; J trimming: 1 base; junction bases outside the gene matches: 5. CDR1 and CDR2 from the germline V gene are DFQATT and SNEGSKA (reference sequence). CDR3 length: 15 residues. The CDR3 DNA follows: TGCAGTGCTCGTAAGCGGGAGGGTTCCTACAATGAGCAGTTCTTC. It yields the protein CSARKREGSYNEQFF.

The chain links TRBV4-3 to TRBJ1-5; D is ambiguous. CDR1 is LGHNA, CDR2 YSLEER, per germline. This CDR3 comprises 14 residues. Trimming removed 0 bases from V and 7 bases from J, with 10 bases in between. CDR3 coding DNA: TGCGCCAGCAGCCAAGAAGCGGTTAAACAGCCCCAGCATTTT. The encoded protein is CASSQEAVKQPQHF.